This TCR beta chain was identified during a study of T cell responses to AZD1222 COVID-19 vaccine. Study at large: Pooling was applied to second doses at about 4 or about 12 weeks. Overall study results and limits: The reported proportion of spike-specific TCRs targeting unmutated variant regions was nearly half. Donors skewed white British and female; clonal diversity was possibly underestimated. Mapped onto spike, vaccine-associated CD4 TCRs spanned it and were dominant at 160-218 and 743-854.

A remark on this clone: Its antigen remains unidentified.

The CDR3 sequence is 18 residues long. The germline V gene has CDR1 MDHEN and CDR2 SYDVKM. V was pared by 6 bases and J by 1 base, with 25 bases between. Clones were read by immunoSEQ multiplex PCR, and TCRdb kept only the in-frame ones, dropping some. The sample shows about 180,000 clones, roughly nine tenths of them seen only once. Sample: peripheral blood, taken on day 0 of AZD1222 vaccination. J is TRBJ2-7 and V is TRBV28, with D maybe TRBD1 (6 bases). This TCR came from an adult in good health. CDR3 protein: CASSPSGQGLGGSYEQYF. In DNA, the CDR3 is TGTGCCAGCAGCCCCTCGGGTCAGGGGCTAGGTGGGTCCTACGAGCAGTACTTC.